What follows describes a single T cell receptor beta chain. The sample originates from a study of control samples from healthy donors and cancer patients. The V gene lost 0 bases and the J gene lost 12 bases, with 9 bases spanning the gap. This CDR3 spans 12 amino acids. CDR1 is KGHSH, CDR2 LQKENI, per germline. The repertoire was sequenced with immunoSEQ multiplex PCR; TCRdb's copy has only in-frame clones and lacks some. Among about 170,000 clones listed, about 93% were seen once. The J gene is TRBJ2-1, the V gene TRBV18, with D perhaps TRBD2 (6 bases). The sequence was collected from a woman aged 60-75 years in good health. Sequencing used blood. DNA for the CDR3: TGTGCCAGCTCACCACCGGTCGGGGGGCAGTTCTTC. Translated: CASSPPVGGQFF.